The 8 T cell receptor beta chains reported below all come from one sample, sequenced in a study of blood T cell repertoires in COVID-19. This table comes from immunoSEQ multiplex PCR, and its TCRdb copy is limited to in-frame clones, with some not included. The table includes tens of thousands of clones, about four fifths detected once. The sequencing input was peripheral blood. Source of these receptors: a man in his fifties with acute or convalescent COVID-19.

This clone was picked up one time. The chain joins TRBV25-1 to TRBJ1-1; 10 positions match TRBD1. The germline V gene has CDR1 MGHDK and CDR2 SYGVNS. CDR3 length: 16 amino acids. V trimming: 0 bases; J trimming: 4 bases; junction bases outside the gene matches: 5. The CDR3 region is CASSEYLGQGFTEAFF. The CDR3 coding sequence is TGTGCCAGCAGTGAATATTTGGGACAGGGGTTCACTGAAGCTTTCTTT.

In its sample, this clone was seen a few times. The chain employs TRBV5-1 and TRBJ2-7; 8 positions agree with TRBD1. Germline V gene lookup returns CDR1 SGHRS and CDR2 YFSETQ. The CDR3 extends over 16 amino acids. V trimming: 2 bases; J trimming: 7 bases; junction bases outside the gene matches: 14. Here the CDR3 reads CASSFGPQGAMGEQYF. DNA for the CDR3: TGCGCCAGCAGCTTCGGACCGCAGGGGGCGATGGGAGAGCAGTACTTC. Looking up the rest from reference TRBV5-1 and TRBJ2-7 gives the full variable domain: KAGVTQTPRYLIKTRGQQVTLSCSPISGHRSVSWYQQTPGQGLQFLFEYFSETQRNKGNFPGRFSGRQFSNSRSEMNVSTLELGDSALYLCASSFGPQGAMGEQYFGPGTRLTVT.

In DNA, the CDR3 is TGTGCCAGCAGCCAGAAAGGGACAGGCCTTAATGAAAAACTGTTTTTT. Its translation: CASSQKGTGLNEKLFF. The chain combines TRBV3-1 (or the pseudogene TRBV3-2) with TRBJ1-4; 8 bases map to TRBD1. In germline, CDR1 is LGHDT, CDR2 YNNKEL (reference sequence). The CDR3 extends over 16 amino acids. V shed 3 bases and J 4 bases; nucleotides not matched to a gene: 7.

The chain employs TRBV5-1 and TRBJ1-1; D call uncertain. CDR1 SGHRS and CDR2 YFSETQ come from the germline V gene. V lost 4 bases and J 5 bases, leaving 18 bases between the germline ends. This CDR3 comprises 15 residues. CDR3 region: CASSPPLEGRTEAFF. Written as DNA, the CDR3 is TGCGCCAGCAGCCCCCCTTTGGAGGGCCGGACTGAAGCTTTCTTT.

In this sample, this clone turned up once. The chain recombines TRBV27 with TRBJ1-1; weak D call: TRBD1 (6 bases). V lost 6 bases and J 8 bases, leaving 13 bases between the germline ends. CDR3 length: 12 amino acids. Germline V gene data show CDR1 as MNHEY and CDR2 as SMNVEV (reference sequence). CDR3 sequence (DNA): TGTGCCAGCAGCTCACAGGGACGAGAAGCTTTCTTT. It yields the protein CASSSQGREAFF.

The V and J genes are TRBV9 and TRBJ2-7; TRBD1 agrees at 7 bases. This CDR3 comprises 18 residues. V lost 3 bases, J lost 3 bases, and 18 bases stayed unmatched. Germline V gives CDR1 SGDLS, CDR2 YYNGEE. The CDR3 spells CASSGFPGQLLNRYEQYF. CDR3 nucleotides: TGTGCCAGCAGCGGTTTCCCGGGACAGCTTCTTAATCGCTACGAGCAGTACTTC.

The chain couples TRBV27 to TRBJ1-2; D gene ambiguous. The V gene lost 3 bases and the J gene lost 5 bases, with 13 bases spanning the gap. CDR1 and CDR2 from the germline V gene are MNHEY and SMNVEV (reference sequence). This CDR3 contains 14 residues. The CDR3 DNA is TGTGCCAGCAGTTTCACAGCCGGCTGGTATGGCTACACCTTC. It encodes CASSFTAGWYGYTF.

CDR3 DNA sequence: TGTGCCAGCAGCCAAAAAACTAAAGAGACCCAGTACTTC. It translates to CASSQKTKETQYF. The chain is built from TRBV6-5 and TRBJ2-5, with no clear D. Germline V gene sequence: CDR1 MNHEY, CDR2 SVGAGI. The CDR3 is made up of 13 amino acids. The ends were cut back, 6 bases at V and 3 bases at J, with 11 bases in the middle.